The clone carrying this T cell receptor beta chain was seen only a few times. No antigen is known for it. The 5'RACE template-switching step produced TCR cDNA and added a universal primer site and UMIs. In TCRdb, the 5' RACE reads were re-called with MiXCR into one record per CDR3 protein. Found here are some 600,000 distinct CDR3 sequences, over 9% of them singletons; the top ten hold under 15%. This record belongs to a study of T cells after yellow fever vaccination. Study summary: Preparing low-cell-number fractions relied on SMART-Seq v4 Ultra Low Input. Study-wide results and limits: Repertoires sorted by FACS could include abundant clonotypes that are contaminants from the bulk population.

V was trimmed by 6 bases and J by 9 bases, leaving 11 bases between them. CDR1 and CDR2 (germline): SEHNR, FQNEAQ (reference sequence). CDR3 length: 12 residues. The chain combines TRBV7-9 with TRBJ2-2; a possible D gene is TRBD2 (5 bases). This specimen was PBMCs, taken on the day of the yellow fever booster vaccination. The clonotype originates from a man aged 30 to 45 who received the YFV17D yellow fever vaccine. CDR3 protein: CASSEGFRELFF. The DNA of the CDR3 is TGTGCCAGCAGTGAGGGATTTCGGGAGCTGTTTTTT.